This entry concerns a single T cell receptor (beta chain). TCRdb's table, derived via immunoSEQ multiplex PCR, lists solely in-frame clones and lacks some. The table includes some 80,000 clones, around 94% detected once. The record originates from a study of technical replicates of blood from a handful of donors. Sequencing was performed on T cells isolated from PBMCs. The sequence was collected from a human donor in good health.

The CDR3: CASSATGEYDEQYF. In DNA, the CDR3 is TGTGCCAGCAGCGCGACAGGGGAGTACGACGAGCAGTACTTC. V and J are TRBV7-9 and TRBJ2-7; 8 positions match TRBD1. V was pared by 5 bases and J by 5 bases, with 8 bases of the junction left unmatched. Germline-derived CDR1 and CDR2 are SEHNR and FQNEAQ (reference sequence). This CDR3 is 14 amino acids long. Drawing the rest from reference TRBV7-9 and TRBJ2-7, the complete variable domain is DTGVSQNPRHKITKRGQNVTFRCDPISEHNRLYWYRQTLGQGPEFLTYFQNEAQLEKSRLLSDRFSAERPKGSFSTLEIQRTEQGDSAMYLCASSATGEYDEQYFGPGTRLTVT.